What follows are 30 T cell receptor beta chains derived from one specimen sequenced in a study of blood T cell repertoires in COVID-19. Only in-frame clones appear in the TCRdb table, and some are missing; sequencing was by immunoSEQ multiplex PCR. The table records about 200,000 clones, 90% of them present only once. Sequenced: peripheral blood. Source of these receptors: a man between 45 and 60 years old with acute or convalescent COVID-19.

The chain joins TRBV2 to TRBJ1-4; D is ambiguous. V gave up 7 bases and J gave up 7 bases, with 16 bases separating them. The CDR3 runs 14 residues. Germline V gives CDR1 SNHLY, CDR2 FYNNEI. CDR3 coding DNA: TGTGCCAGCACCCAAAACGCCGGGAGTGAAAAACTGTTTTTT. This sequence encodes CASTQNAGSEKLFF.

This clone has a handful of counts. The chain has TRBV2 and TRBJ1-2, with D unclear. Germline V gene data show CDR1 as SNHLY and CDR2 as FYNNEI. Trimming shortened V by 7 bases and J by 0 bases, and 15 bases separated the two germline ends. The CDR3 sequence is 15 residues long. The CDR3 reads CASKANTDANYGYTF. The CDR3, as DNA: TGTGCCAGCAAAGCCAACACAGATGCTAACTATGGCTACACCTTC. The full variable domain, in which reference TRBV2 and TRBJ1-2 provide the parts outside the CDR3, is EPEVTQTPSHQVTQMGQEVILRCVPISNHLYFYWYRQILGQKVEFLVSFYNNEISEKSEIFDDQFSVERPDGSNFTLKIRSTKLEDSAMYFCASKANTDANYGYTFGSGTRLTVV.

The chain links TRBV9 to TRBJ1-3; TRBD1 might be the D (5 bases). Looked up from germline, CDR1 is SGDLS and CDR2 is YYNGEE. V was cut by 3 bases and J by 3 bases, with 16 bases left in between. This CDR3 contains 16 residues. CDR3 region: CASSDGQWRGGNTIYF. DNA for the CDR3: TGTGCCAGCAGCGACGGACAATGGCGAGGTGGAAACACCATATATTTT. Variable domain in full (rest from reference TRBV9 and TRBJ1-3): DSGVTQTPKHLITATGQRVTLRCSPRSGDLSVYWYQQSLDQGLQFLIQYYNGEERAKGNILERFSAQQFPDLHSELNLSSLELGDSALYFCASSDGQWRGGNTIYFGEGSWLTVV.

The chain links TRBV27 to TRBJ2-7, with 7 bases fitting TRBD1. The ends lost 6 bases at V and 3 bases at J; junction bases unmatched: 8. The CDR3 is made up of 14 amino acids. CDR1 is MNHEY and CDR2 is SMNVEV in the germline V gene (reference sequence). The CDR3 region is CASRPAGTDYEQYF. DNA of the CDR3: TGTGCCAGCAGACCGGCCGGGACAGACTACGAGCAGTACTTC.

The V gene is TRBV5-4, the J gene TRBJ2-1, with 8 bases identical to TRBD2. The CDR3 runs 16 residues. Germline CDR1 and CDR2: SGHNT and YYREEE (reference sequence). V gave up 4 bases and J gave up 5 bases; unmatched junction bases: 11. The CDR3 sequence: CASSAPGLVRDNEQFF. The CDR3 nucleotides read TGTGCCAGCAGCGCGCCGGGACTAGTACGCGACAATGAGCAGTTCTTC. The full variable domain, rest sourced from reference TRBV5-4 and TRBJ2-1, is ETGVTQSPTHLIKTRGQQVTLRCSSQSGHNTVSWYQQALGQGPQFIFQYYREEENGRGNFPPRFSGLQFPNYSSELNVNALELDDSALYLCASSAPGLVRDNEQFFGPGTRLTVL.

The rearrangement joins TRBV4-1 to TRBJ2-1, with D maybe TRBD2 (5 bases). Deletions cut 0 bases from V and 4 bases from J, with 25 bases between. Germline assignment: CDR1 MGHRA and CDR2 YSYEKL. The CDR3 is 20 amino acids. DNA for the CDR3: TGCGCCAGCAGCCAAGAACCGCCACTGGTTGGAAGCGGATCTTACAATGAGCAGTTCTTC. It is translated as CASSQEPPLVGSGSYNEQFF.

This clone was counted only a few times. The chain employs TRBV3-1 (or the pseudogene TRBV3-2) and TRBJ2-5; no definite D call. Per the germline V gene, CDR1 is LGHDT and CDR2 is YNNKEL (reference sequence). The V gene lost 4 bases and the J gene lost 0 bases, with 15 bases spanning the gap. This CDR3 is built from 16 residues. The CDR3 nucleotides read TGTGCCAGCAGCCTTTTGGCGGCGCCACACCAAGAGACCCAGTACTTC. Its protein product is CASSLLAAPHQETQYF.

Written as DNA, the CDR3 is TGTGCCAGTAGTGTCCGGGAAGGGGAGACCCAGTACTTC. Its translation: CASSVREGETQYF. This rearrangement joins TRBV19 to TRBJ2-5; maybe TRBD2 (5 bases). The germline V gene encodes CDR1 LNHDA and CDR2 SQIVND (reference sequence). This CDR3 comprises 13 residues. Trimming left V 5 bases short and J 5 bases short, with 12 bases between.

The rearrangement joins TRBV27 to TRBJ2-1; 8 nucleotides line up with TRBD2. The length of the CDR3 is 15 residues. With 0 bases clipped from V and 2 bases from J, the junction kept 0 bases outside the gene matches. Germline lookup yields CDR1 MNHEY and CDR2 SMNVEV (reference sequence). The CDR3 spells CASSLSLAAYNEQFF. In DNA, the CDR3 is TGTGCCAGCAGTTTATCACTAGCGGCCTACAATGAGCAGTTCTTC.

The table lists this clone with a few counts. The chain has TRBV13 and TRBJ1-2, with 12 bases fitting TRBD1. With V trimmed by 5 bases and J by 8 bases, 9 bases remained unmatched. The CDR3 runs to 15 residues. Germline V CDR1 and CDR2: PRHDT, FYEKMQ (reference sequence). Here the CDR3 reads CASSLRDRGHQGYTF. As DNA, the CDR3 is TGTGCCAGCAGCCTTAGGGACAGGGGGCATCAGGGCTACACCTTC.

V gene TRBV28 combines with J gene TRBJ2-1, with 9 bases fitting TRBD1. Germline V gives CDR1 MDHEN, CDR2 SYDVKM. The CDR3 runs 16 residues. After removal of 5 bases from V and 4 bases from J, the junction contained 9 bases not matched to a gene. CDR3 sequence (DNA): TGTGCCAGCAGTCCCGGGACAGGGAAGGGATACAATGAGCAGTTCTTC. Translated, it gives CASSPGTGKGYNEQFF.

The chain joins TRBV7-2 to TRBJ1-1; D uncertain. The V gene lost 4 bases and the J gene lost 3 bases, with 15 bases spanning the gap. The CDR3 length is 15 residues. The germline V gene encodes CDR1 SGHTA and CDR2 FQGNSA. The chain's CDR3 is CASSSLAPRDTEAFF. In DNA form, the CDR3 reads TGTGCCAGCAGCTCTCTGGCCCCGAGGGACACTGAAGCTTTCTTT.

The CDR3 region has the DNA TGTGCCAGCAGCCTGCAGGGCCATCAGCCCCAGCATTTT. Translating it yields CASSLQGHQPQHF. The rearrangement joins TRBV7-9 to TRBJ1-5, with a weak D call TRBD1 (5 bases). Per germline, CDR1 SEHNR and CDR2 FQNEAQ (reference sequence). The CDR3 is made up of 13 amino acids. V dropped 5 bases and J dropped 5 bases, with 10 bases sitting between them.

In the case of this clone: Distinct nucleotide sequences in the sample also encode this CDR3. The CDR3 protein is CASSLYSDYGYTF. The CDR3 coding sequence is TGTGCCAGCAGCTTATATTCGGACTATGGCTACACCTTC. The chain couples TRBV7-2 to TRBJ1-2; D call uncertain. Looked up from germline, CDR1 is SGHTA and CDR2 is FQGNSA. The CDR3 totals 13 residues. V lost 2 bases and J lost 3, with 7 bases in between.

The chain joins TRBV29-1 to TRBJ1-2; D not resolved. Germline values: CDR1 SQVTM, CDR2 ANQGSEA. This CDR3 contains 13 residues. Between the trimmed V and J ends, which lost 4 bases and 7 bases, there was a span of 16 bases. For the CDR3, the DNA is TGCAGCGTTGGTGACCCGGCGGCGGGTGGCTACACCTTC. This codes for CSVGDPAAGGYTF.

This chain connects TRBV7-9 to TRBJ1-4; D is unclear. V dropped 4 bases and J dropped 6 bases, with 6 bases sitting between them. The germline CDR1 and CDR2 sequences are SEHNR and FQNEAQ (reference sequence). The CDR3 consists of 12 residues. The CDR3: CASSSRDEKLFF. CDR3 sequence (DNA): TGTGCCAGCAGCTCCCGCGATGAAAAACTGTTTTTT.

V gene TRBV3-1 (or the pseudogene TRBV3-2) combines with J gene TRBJ1-6; TRBD1 matches at 9 bases. The CDR3 extends over 17 amino acids. V lost 6 bases, J lost 7 bases, and 13 bases stayed unmatched. Germline loops: CDR1 LGHDT, CDR2 YNNKEL (reference sequence). The CDR3 DNA is TGTGCCAGCAGGTCCGGGACAGGGCCGACGGGGAATTCACCCCTCCACTTT. It translates to CASRSGTGPTGNSPLHF.

The CDR3 region is CASSYKGTSGISYEQYF. In DNA form, the CDR3 reads TGTGCCAGCAGCTACAAGGGGACTAGCGGGATCTCCTACGAGCAGTACTTC. The V call is TRBV7-2, the J call TRBJ2-7; 13 bases align to TRBD2. The junction had 6 bases not matched to a gene; V was cut back by 4 bases and J by 0 bases. This CDR3 has 17 residues. Germline CDR1 SGHTA, CDR2 FQGNSA.

CDR3 region: CASSTRTGPYNEQFF. In nucleotides, the CDR3 is TGCGCCAGCAGCACACGGACAGGGCCCTACAATGAGCAGTTCTTC. The chain recombines TRBV5-1 with TRBJ2-1, with 8 bases matching TRBD1. Germline CDR1 SGHRS, CDR2 YFSETQ. V lost 4 bases and J lost 2; bases outside the gene matches: 5. CDR3 length equals 15 residues.

The chain has TRBV7-8 and TRBJ2-3, with D possibly matching TRBD1 (6 bases). The germline V gene has CDR1 SGHVS and CDR2 FQNEAQ. V lost 3 bases, J lost 4 bases, and 11 bases lay in between. The CDR3 has 14 amino acids. CDR3 nucleotide sequence: TGTGCCAGCAGCTTCAGGGGAAGACCAGATACGCAGTATTTT. Encoded protein: CASSFRGRPDTQYF.

The chain joins TRBV29-1 to TRBJ1-1; D possibly corresponds to TRBD1 (5 bases). The germline V gene encodes CDR1 SQVTM and CDR2 ANQGSEA. The length of the CDR3 is 13 residues. Trimming pared 5 bases from V and 1 base from J, leaving 11 bases between. The CDR3 DNA is TGCAGCGTTCGGGCTCAGGGGAACACTGAAGCTTTCTTT. This encodes CSVRAQGNTEAFF.

The chain uses TRBV19 and TRBJ1-6; 11 positions agree with TRBD1. Germline CDR1 and CDR2: LNHDA and SQIVND (reference sequence). This CDR3 is built from 16 residues. With 5 bases clipped from V and 10 bases from J, the junction kept 10 bases outside the gene matches. The CDR3: CASSFGQGAFGSPLHF. In DNA, the CDR3 is TGTGCCAGTAGTTTTGGACAGGGGGCTTTTGGATCACCCCTCCACTTT.

The chain employs TRBV5-5 and TRBJ2-5; maybe TRBD2 (6 bases). V shed 4 bases and J shed 5 bases, with 15 bases lying between them. CDR3 length equals 14 residues. Germline CDR1 and CDR2: SGHKS and YYEKEE (reference sequence). CDR3 sequence (DNA): TGTGCCAGCAGCCTGGGGGGAGGAAGTGAGACCCAGTACTTC. It yields the protein CASSLGGGSETQYF.

V and J are TRBV2 and TRBJ1-1; D is undetermined. Germline V gene data show CDR1 as SNHLY and CDR2 as FYNNEI. The CDR3 consists of 15 residues. V lost 1 base and J lost 1, with 10 bases in between. CDR3 sequence reads: CASSEGLVRNTEAFF. CDR3 bases: TGTGCCAGCAGTGAAGGGTTGGTGAGGAACACTGAAGCTTTCTTT.

The rearrangement joins TRBV14 to TRBJ2-3; a possible D gene is TRBD1 (6 bases). Germline V gene data show CDR1 as SGHDN and CDR2 as FVKESK. V was clipped by 1 base and J by 4 bases, with 12 bases between them. This CDR3 has 15 residues. The CDR3 DNA reads as TGTGCCAGCAGCCAAGCAGGGGATAGGGCAGATACGCAGTATTTT. Amino acid sequence: CASSQAGDRADTQYF. Combining the CDR3 with reference TRBV14 and TRBJ2-3 gives the whole variable domain EAGVTQFPSHSVIEKGQTVTLRCDPISGHDNLYWYRRVMGKEIKFLLHFVKESKQDESGMPNNRFLAERTGGTYSTLKVQPAELEDSGVYFCASSQAGDRADTQYFGPGTRLTVL.

The chain links TRBV29-1 to TRBJ1-3, with D hard to call. CDR1 SQVTM and CDR2 ANQGSEA come from the germline V gene. V lost 5 bases and J lost 0, with 8 bases in between. The length of the CDR3 is 13 residues. Here the CDR3 DNA reads TGCAGCGTTACAGAAAACTCTGGAAACACCATATATTTT. Amino acid sequence: CSVTENSGNTIYF.

The V and J genes are TRBV6-4 and TRBJ2-3; 8 bases map to TRBD1. The CDR3 length is 14 residues. Germline CDR1 reads MRHNA; CDR2 reads SNTAGT. Trimming cost V 3 bases and J 5 bases; bases outside gene matches: 4. CDR3 DNA: TGTGCCAGCAGTGAACAGGGGGGTGGAGATACGCAGTATTTT. It encodes CASSEQGGGDTQYF.

The chain employs TRBV4-1 and TRBJ2-1; no firm D call. This CDR3 has 15 amino acids. Trimming cost V 0 bases and J 4 bases, with 10 bases left between them. In germline, CDR1 is MGHRA, CDR2 YSYEKL. CDR3 sequence (DNA): TGCGCCAGCAGCCAAGAGGTGGAGAGGTACAATGAGCAGTTCTTC. Amino acid sequence: CASSQEVERYNEQFF.

The chain recombines TRBV6-5 with TRBJ1-4; possibly TRBD1 for D (5 bases). Germline V CDR1 and CDR2: MNHEY, SVGAGI. V dropped 6 bases and J dropped 2 bases, with 10 bases sitting between them. The CDR3 has 14 residues. This CDR3 is CASSTGGTNEKLFF. CDR3 bases: TGTGCCAGCAGCACGGGGGGGACTAATGAAAAACTGTTTTTT.

The chain carries TRBV18 and TRBJ1-1; D is unclear. Germline V lookup: CDR1 KGHSH, CDR2 LQKENI. The V end was cut by 4 bases, the J end by 6 bases, with 9 bases between. The CDR3 length is 12 residues. The CDR3 region has the DNA TGTGCCAGCTCACTTCGGGAGTCTGAAGCTTTCTTT. Its translation is CASSLRESEAFF.